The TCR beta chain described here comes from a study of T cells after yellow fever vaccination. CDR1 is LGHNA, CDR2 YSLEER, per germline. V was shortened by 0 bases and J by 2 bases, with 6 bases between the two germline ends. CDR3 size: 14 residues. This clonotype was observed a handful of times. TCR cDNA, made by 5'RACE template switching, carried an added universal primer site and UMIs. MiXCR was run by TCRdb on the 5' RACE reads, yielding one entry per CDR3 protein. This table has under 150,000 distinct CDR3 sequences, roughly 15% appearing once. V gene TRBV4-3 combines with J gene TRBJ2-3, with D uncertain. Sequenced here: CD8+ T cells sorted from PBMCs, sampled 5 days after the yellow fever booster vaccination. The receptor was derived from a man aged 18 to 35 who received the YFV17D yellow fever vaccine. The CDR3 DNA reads TGCGCCAGCAGCCAAGATCACTCCACAGATACGCAGTATTTT. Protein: CASSQDHSTDTQYF.